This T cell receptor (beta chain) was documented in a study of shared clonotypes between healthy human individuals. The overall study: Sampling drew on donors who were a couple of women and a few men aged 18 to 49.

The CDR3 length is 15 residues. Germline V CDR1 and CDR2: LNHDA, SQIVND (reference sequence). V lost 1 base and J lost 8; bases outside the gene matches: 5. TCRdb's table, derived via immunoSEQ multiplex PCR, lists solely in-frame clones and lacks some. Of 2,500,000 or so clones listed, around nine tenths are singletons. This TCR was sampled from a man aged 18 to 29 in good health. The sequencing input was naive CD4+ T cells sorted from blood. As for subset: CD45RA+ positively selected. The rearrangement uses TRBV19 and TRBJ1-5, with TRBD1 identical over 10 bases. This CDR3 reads CASSIVGQGVKPQHF. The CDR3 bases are TGTGCCAGTAGTATAGTCGGACAGGGGGTCAAGCCCCAGCATTTT.